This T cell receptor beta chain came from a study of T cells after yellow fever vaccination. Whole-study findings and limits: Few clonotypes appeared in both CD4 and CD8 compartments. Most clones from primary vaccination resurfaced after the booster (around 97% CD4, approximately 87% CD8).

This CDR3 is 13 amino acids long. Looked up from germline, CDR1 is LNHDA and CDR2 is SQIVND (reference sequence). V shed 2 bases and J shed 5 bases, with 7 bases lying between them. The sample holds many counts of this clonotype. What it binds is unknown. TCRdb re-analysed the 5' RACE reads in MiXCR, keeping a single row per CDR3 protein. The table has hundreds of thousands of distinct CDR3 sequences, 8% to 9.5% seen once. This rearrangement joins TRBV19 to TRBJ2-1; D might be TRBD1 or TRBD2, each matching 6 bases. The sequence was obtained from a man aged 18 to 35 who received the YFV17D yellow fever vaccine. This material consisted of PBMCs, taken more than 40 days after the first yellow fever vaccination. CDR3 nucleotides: TGTGCCAGTAGTATAAGGGGGGACAATGAGCAGTTCTTC. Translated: CASSIRGDNEQFF.